This T cell receptor (beta chain) originates from a study of neurological immune-mediated disorders. In its sample, this clonotype was seen many times. TCRdb used MiXCR to reprocess the 5' RACE reads, holding one entry per CDR3 protein. The table shows tens of thousands of distinct CDR3 sequences, with 7% to 8% occurring only once. In germline, CDR1 is DFQATT, CDR2 SNEGSKA (reference sequence). CDR3 length: 10 amino acids. The ends were cut back, 3 bases at V and 6 bases at J, with 5 bases in the middle. Source material: PBMCs. The TCR comes from a woman aged 40 to 55 in good health. The chain uses TRBV20-1 and TRBJ1-1, with D hard to call. The CDR3 reads CSARRAEAFF. The DNA for the CDR3 is TGCAGTGCTAGGAGGGCTGAAGCTTTCTTT.